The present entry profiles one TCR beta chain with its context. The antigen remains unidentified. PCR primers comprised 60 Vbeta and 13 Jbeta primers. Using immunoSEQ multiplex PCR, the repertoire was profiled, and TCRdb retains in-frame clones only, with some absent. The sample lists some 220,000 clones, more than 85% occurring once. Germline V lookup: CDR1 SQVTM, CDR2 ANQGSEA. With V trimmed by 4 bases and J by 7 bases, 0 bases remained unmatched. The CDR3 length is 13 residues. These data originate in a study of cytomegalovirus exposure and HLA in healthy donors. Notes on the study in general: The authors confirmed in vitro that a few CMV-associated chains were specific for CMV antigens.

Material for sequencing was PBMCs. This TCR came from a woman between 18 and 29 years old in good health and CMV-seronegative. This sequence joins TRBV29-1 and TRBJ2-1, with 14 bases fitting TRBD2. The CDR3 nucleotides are TGCAGCGTTGGGACTAGCGGGGGGAATGAGCAGTTCTTC. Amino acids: CSVGTSGGNEQFF.